This is a list of T cell receptor beta chains from one sample in a study of beta chain features in type 1 diabetes. Sequencing used immunoSEQ multiplex PCR; TCRdb keeps in-frame clones, though not all of them. In the table there are about 740,000 clones, roughly 13% of which are singletons. Material: naive CD4+ T cells from blood. The receptors here all came from a man between 18 and 35 years old with type 1 diabetes. Both conserved end residues are part of each CDR3. A D gene is named only where the DNA matches it firmly. Some rows have no size entry. The others give once, few or many, or a class for an expanded clone.

v_gene	j_gene	abundance	d_gene	CDR3aa	CDR3nt
TRBV18	TRBJ1-2	few	NA	CASSPRNGLNYGYTF	TGTGCCAGCTCACCACGGAACGGTCTTAACTATGGCTACACCTTC
TRBV5-1	TRBJ2-3	NA	TRBD1	CASSLGGRGYTDTQYF	TGCGCCAGCAGCTTGGGCGGCAGGGGGTACACAGATACGCAGTATTTT
TRBV28	TRBJ2-7	few	NA	CASGEGGDRHAEQYF	TGTGCCAGCGGGGAGGGAGGGGACAGGCACGCCGAGCAGTACTTC
TRBV6-6	TRBJ2-5	few	TRBD1	CASSWGQAHLQETQYF	TGTGCCAGCAGTTGGGGACAGGCTCACCTACAAGAGACCCAGTACTTC
TRBV29-1	TRBJ2-3	few	NA	CSAKGGWTDTQYF	TGCAGCGCGAAGGGGGGTTGGACAGATACGCAGTATTTT
TRBV19	TRBJ1-1	few	NA	CASSKDGITEAFF	TGTGCCAGTAGTAAGGACGGGATCACTGAAGCTTTCTTT
TRBV2	TRBJ2-1	NA	NA	CASSEGILNEQFF	TGTGCCAGCAGTGAGGGGATTTTGAATGAGCAGTTCTTC
TRBV9	TRBJ1-2	NA	NA	CASSVEGQGGLYGYTF	TGTGCCAGCAGCGTAGAAGGGCAGGGCGGGCTCTATGGCTACACCTTC
TRBV18	TRBJ1-6	few	NA	CASSPPSVSPIIGSPLHF	TGTGCCAGCTCACCACCCTCGGTATCCCCTATTATCGGTTCACCCCTCCACTTT
TRBV6-5	TRBJ2-5	few	TRBD2	CASSSPGLALETQYF	TGTGCCAGCAGTTCCCCGGGACTAGCGTTAGAGACCCAGTACTTC
TRBV9	TRBJ2-1	NA	NA	CASSVDPTNEQFF	TGTGCCAGCAGCGTAGACCCGACGAATGAGCAGTTCTTC
TRBV4-1	TRBJ2-7	NA	NA	CASSQGAGLYEQYF	TGCGCCAGCAGCCAGGGGGCAGGGCTCTACGAGCAGTACTTC
TRBV23-1	TRBJ1-3	few	NA	CASSRGEGSGNTIYF	TGCGCCAGCAGTCGCGGGGAAGGCTCTGGAAACACCATATATTTT
TRBV5-6	TRBJ1-2	NA	NA	CASSSVEGNKGRGYTF	TGTGCCAGCAGCTCGGTCGAGGGAAACAAGGGCCGTGGCTACACCTTC
TRBV14	TRBJ2-2	few	NA	CASSPGPAVVGELFF	TGTGCCAGCAGCCCGGGACCGGCGGTCGTCGGGGAGCTGTTTTTT
TRBV7-8	TRBJ2-7	few	NA	CASSLSGTGSYEQYF	TGTGCCAGCAGCTTATCAGGGACGGGTTCCTACGAGCAGTACTTC
TRBV30	TRBJ1-1	few	NA	CAWSVSRSDNPNTEAFF	TGTGCCTGGAGTGTATCCAGGTCGGACAACCCGAACACTGAAGCTTTCTTT
TRBV30	TRBJ1-5	few	NA	CAWSPGGGNQPQHF	TGTGCCTGGAGCCCCGGGGGAGGGAATCAGCCCCAGCATTTT
TRBV7-9	TRBJ2-3	few	TRBD2	CASTLAGGTTDTQYF	TGTGCCAGCACCCTAGCGGGGGGCACCACAGATACGCAGTATTTT
TRBV25-1	TRBJ2-2	NA	TRBD2	CASSDSAASGVTGELFF	TGTGCCAGCAGTGACAGTGCCGCTAGCGGGGTTACCGGGGAGCTGTTTTTT
TRBV5-4	TRBJ1-1	few	NA	CASSFADNTEAFF	TGTGCCAGCAGCTTTGCAGATAACACTGAAGCTTTCTTT
TRBV10-3	TRBJ2-6	NA	NA	CAISEKVSGANVLTF	TGTGCCATCAGTGAAAAGGTTTCTGGGGCCAACGTCCTGACTTTC
TRBV11-2	TRBJ2-1	NA	NA	CASSLQGPYNEQFF	TGTGCCAGCAGCTTACAGGGCCCCTACAATGAGCAGTTCTTC
TRBV11-2	TRBJ2-2	NA	NA	CASSPNLGAYTGELFF	TGTGCCAGCAGCCCAAACTTAGGGGCCTACACCGGGGAGCTGTTTTTT
TRBV28	TRBJ1-2	few	NA	CASLADGLGLRNGYTF	TGTGCCAGCCTTGCGGACGGGTTGGGTCTGAGGAATGGCTACACCTTC
TRBV5-6	TRBJ2-2	few	TRBD1	CASSRDRVTGELFF	TGTGCCAGCAGCCGGGACAGGGTAACCGGGGAGCTGTTTTTT
TRBV6-6	TRBJ1-2	few	NA	CASSNTGEYYGYTF	TGTGCCAGCAGCAATACGGGGGAGTACTATGGCTACACCTTC
TRBV7-3	TRBJ1-6	few	NA	CASSSQGGNSPLHF	TGTGCCAGCAGCTCCCAGGGTGGGAATTCACCCCTCCACTTT
TRBV29-1	TRBJ1-1	few	TRBD1	CSVANRGGVNTEAFF	TGCAGCGTTGCAAACAGGGGAGGCGTGAACACTGAAGCTTTCTTT
TRBV11-3	TRBJ2-1	few	TRBD2	CASSYTSGGSIEQFF	TGTGCCAGCAGTTATACTAGCGGGGGGAGCATTGAGCAGTTCTTC
TRBV5-1	TRBJ1-6	few	NA	CASSLDVVQDSPLHF	TGCGCCAGCAGCTTGGATGTGGTTCAGGATTCACCCCTCCACTTT
TRBV6-6	TRBJ2-7	NA	TRBD1	CASGTGLEGEQYF	TGTGCCAGCGGGACAGGGTTAGAGGGCGAGCAGTACTTC
TRBV20-1	TRBJ1-3	NA	NA	CSAQAGNTIYF	TGCAGTGCCCAAGCAGGAAACACCATATATTTT
TRBV11-3	TRBJ2-3	NA	TRBD2	CASSLVSASGGARDTQYF	TGTGCCAGCAGCTTAGTCTCGGCTAGCGGGGGGGCCAGAGATACGCAGTATTTT